Below are 8 T cell receptor beta chains sequenced from a single sample in a study of cytomegalovirus exposure and HLA in healthy donors. Profiled with immunoSEQ multiplex PCR; TCRdb holds only in-frame clones, not every one. The table records about 120,000 clones, around 89% of them present only once. Material for sequencing was PBMCs. These receptors were obtained from a woman under 30 in good health and CMV-seropositive.

CDR3 in DNA: TGTGCCAGCAGCTTTGGAGGGGACGGCTACACCTTC. Protein sequence: CASSFGGDGYTF. The chain has TRBV7-2 and TRBJ1-2; D might be TRBD1 (5 bases). Germline CDR1 is SGHTA and CDR2 is FQGNSA. The CDR3 sequence is 12 residues long. V lost 3 bases to trimming and J lost 8 bases, with 10 bases between them.

The CDR3 protein is CASSLIGLADRGSIDATNEKLFF. CDR3 nucleotide sequence: TGCGCCAGCAGCTTGATCGGATTGGCGGACAGGGGATCGATCGATGCAACTAATGAAAAACTGTTTTTT. This rearrangement joins TRBV5-1 to TRBJ1-4, with TRBD1 matching 9 bases. Germline loops: CDR1 SGHRS, CDR2 YFSETQ. This CDR3 is 23 amino acids long. V dropped 1 base and J dropped 0; count of bases not matched to a gene: 22.

This chain joins TRBV6-6 and TRBJ1-5; D ambiguous. The CDR3 covers 15 residues. V was cut by 2 bases and J by 0 bases, with 8 bases left in between. Germline values: CDR1 MNHNY, CDR2 SVGAGI (reference sequence). CDR3 nucleotide sequence: TGTGCCAGCAGTTACGAAAAACTTAGCAATCAGCCCCAGCATTTT. It encodes CASSYEKLSNQPQHF.

The chain employs TRBV5-1 and TRBJ1-1; 8 bases line up with TRBD1. Looked up from germline, CDR1 is SGHRS and CDR2 is YFSETQ. V lost 4 bases and J lost 6; bases outside the gene matches: 8. This CDR3 spans 14 amino acids. In DNA form, the CDR3 reads TGCGCCAGCAGCCGGACAGGGAGGGGGCCTGAAGCTTTCTTT. It is translated as CASSRTGRGPEAFF.

This rearrangement joins TRBV11-2 to TRBJ1-3; unclear D gene. This CDR3 spans 16 amino acids. Germline V gene data show CDR1 as SGHAT and CDR2 as FQNNGV. The ends were cut back, 6 bases at V and 6 bases at J, with 21 bases in the middle. CDR3: CASRRTGSVLTNTIYF. CDR3 in DNA: TGTGCCAGCAGACGGACGGGATCGGTCCTAACAAACACCATATATTTT.

The chain employs TRBV5-4 and TRBJ1-1, with 7 bases fitting TRBD1. There are 16 residues in the CDR3. The ends lost 0 bases at V and 1 base at J; junction bases unmatched: 6. Per germline, CDR1 SGHNT and CDR2 YYREEE (reference sequence). CDR3 sequence (DNA): TGTGCCAGCAGCTTGGCCGGGACAGTAGCGAACACTGAAGCTTTCTTT. Translated, it gives CASSLAGTVANTEAFF.

This clone was seen a few times. The CDR3 sequence is CASKGAGDSPEQYF. CDR3 in DNA: TGTGCCTCAAAAGGCGCGGGAGATTCGCCCGAGCAGTACTTC. The chain recombines TRBV19 with TRBJ2-7; 7 bases fit TRBD2. Losses at the gene ends were 11 bases for V and 6 bases for J; bases not matched to a gene: 16. The germline V gene has CDR1 LNHDA and CDR2 SQIVND (reference sequence). The CDR3 contains 14 residues.

The chain combines TRBV5-1 with TRBJ1-1, with 9 bases aligning to TRBD1. V was pared by 4 bases and J by 6 bases, with 7 bases of the junction left unmatched. CDR3 length: 14 amino acids. The germline V gene has CDR1 SGHRS and CDR2 YFSETQ. The CDR3 is CASSRGQGFAEAFF. Here the CDR3 DNA reads TGCGCCAGCAGCAGGGGACAGGGTTTTGCTGAAGCTTTCTTT.